This TCR beta chain was documented in a study of T cells in Graves' hyperthyroidism and ophthalmopathy. Regarding the study as a whole: Among thyroid clonotypes expanded above 0.001, most also appeared in blood.

Researchers took RNA transcripts and amplified the TCR beta CDR3 regions from them. During a first-round RT-PCR of the TCR CDR3, the HTBI primer set was used. TCRdb fed the multiplex PCR reads into MiXCR, producing one record per CDR3 protein. There are 500,000 to 750,000 distinct CDR3 sequences in the sample; around 14% occur only once, and less than 9.5% lies in the top ten. Trimming removed 1 base at V and 5 bases at J, with 9 bases between. Germline loops: CDR1 ENHRY, CDR2 SYGVKD. This CDR3 region has 14 residues. A lack of ophthalmopathy progression within 18 months defined stable Graves' hyperthyroidism. Thyroid ultrasound and orbital computed tomography, with clinical symptoms and serum thyroxine and TRAb, informed diagnoses. Ten or more counts support this clonotype. The antigen is not known.

The sequenced sample was blood. The sequence derives from a woman aged 25-40 years with Graves' hyperthyroidism. V usage is TRBV10-3 and J usage is TRBJ1-5; the D is unclear. CDR3 coding DNA: TGTGCCATCAGTGAGTACGGTGGGGATCAGCCCCAGCATTTT. Translating gives CAISEYGGDQPQHF.